This T cell receptor beta chain was sequenced during a study of cytomegalovirus exposure and HLA in healthy donors. The CDR3 contains 17 residues. The germline V gene has CDR1 SGHDT and CDR2 YYEEEE. The trim removed 1 base at V and 2 bases at J, leaving 9 bases unmatched. Points on this clone: No antigen is known for it.

Notes on the study in general: Indistinguishability led to the exclusion of some V segments, TRBV6-2 and TRBV6-3 included.

Both 60 Vbeta primers and 13 Jbeta primers went into the PCR. Sequenced by immunoSEQ multiplex PCR; TCRdb stores in-frame clones only, minus some. The data contain approximately 110,000 clones, more than 60% of them singletons. Sequencing used PBMCs. This clonotype originated in a woman aged 35 to 49 in good health and CMV-seronegative. The V call is TRBV5-6, the J call TRBJ1-2, with TRBD1 identical over 9 bases. CDR3 loop: CASSLRYWDRANYGYTF. Here the CDR3 DNA reads TGTGCCAGCAGCTTGCGTTATTGGGACAGGGCCAACTATGGCTACACCTTC.